This T cell receptor (beta chain) was retrieved from a study of shared clonotypes between healthy human individuals. As regards this clone: Its antigen is currently unknown.

CDR3 length: 16 residues. Germline loops: CDR1 SEHNR, CDR2 FQNEAQ (reference sequence). Trimming removed 5 bases from V and 6 bases from J, with 21 bases in between. Study findings and constraints: Non-shared clonotypes had lower generation probabilities than those shared by all four donors. Limitation of the genetic and exposure-history diversity represented came from the few donors.

Libraries were prepared by immunoSEQ multiplex PCR; TCRdb keeps only in-frame clonotypes and omits some of them. The data show roughly 660,000 clones, 90% seen once. The sequence was collected from a man aged 18 to 30 in good health. Some clones in this sample may be carry-over from other donors' samples. The chain combines TRBV7-9 with TRBJ2-3; TRBD1 might be the D (6 bases). The material sequenced was memory CD8+ T cells from PBMCs. Subset: CD45RO+ cells pooled with CCR7-negative TemRA cells. This CDR3 reads CASSQHRTEYMDTQYF. The CDR3 bases are TGTGCCAGCAGCCAACACAGGACAGAGTATATGGATACGCAGTATTTT.